Detailed here is one T cell receptor beta chain. No antigen is known for it. Per-base quality was not reported, and no clone a single base away is much larger than it. This specimen belongs to a study of blood T cell repertoires in COVID-19 (dated by TCRdb to about 2020). For context, the study as a whole: Collaborator samples came from the United States, Italy and Spain and covered acute and convalescent phases of COVID-19. The prospective study material was composed of cDNA or gDNA derived from T cells, B-cell-depleted T cells, or PBMCs. The repertoires were released in a freely available public database meant as a resource for research on the immune response to SARS-CoV-2. Deeply sampled blood TCRbeta repertoires from subjects exposed to, actively infected with, or recovered from COVID-19 were included in the dataset. Samples were obtained from the ongoing ImmuneRACE study (first 160 participants) and from 1,000 to 1,500 subjects provided by 6 global collaborators. Where available, HLA class I and class II types were obtained from metadata supplied by the sample provider rather than from assay-based typing. The sample metadata nearly always contained a de-identified subject ID, COVID-19 status, age in years and sex. Points the paper makes about the study in general: The amount of clinical and demographic metadata varied by source and participant and was provided uncurated.

TCRbeta CDR3 regions were amplified from genomic DNA by means of the immunoSEQ Assay, a bias-controlled multiplex PCR. The published analysis was carried out like this. Nucleated cell counts per sample were estimated from amplification of reference gene primers within the assay. To quantify the absolute abundance of each unique TCRbeta CDR3 rearrangement, sequence reads were collapsed and filtered. Productive Simpson clonality was computed per sample as the square root of Simpson's diversity index over productive rearrangements. Drawn from immuneACCESS, this table holds only the in-frame rearrangements with V and J called that TCRdb kept. Clones are partly lost; checked studies trace under half to an unresolved V gene and leave the rest unexplained. V, J and clone size reflect that table, while D and trimming were determined from the DNA. The sample contains about 91,000 clones, around 88% of them found a single time. In total, the top ten clones hold roughly 7.4% of the sample.

Collaborating institutions collected whole blood in K2EDTA tubes following their own protocols. Collaborator samples were shipped for TCRbeta analysis as frozen whole blood, isolated PBMCs, or DNA extracted from either sample type. V gives up 4 bases and J gives up 5 bases, and the segment between their germline ends measures 11 bases. Counted from cysteine to phenylalanine, this CDR3 has 13 amino acids. Just the 39-base CDR3 DNA is kept, in frame starting at base 1. CDR1 and CDR2 are drawn from the germline V gene: SNHLY, FYNNEI. The specimen was peripheral blood. The chain was built from TRBV2 and TRBJ2-5; too little of a D gene remains to name it. The TCR originated in a woman in her 70s with acute or convalescent COVID-19. In nucleotide form, the sequence is TGTGCCAGCAGTGGAGTACTCGGGGAGACCCAGTACTTC. Translated, this gives CASSGVLGETQYF.